The 15 T cell receptor beta chains below all came from one sample that was sequenced in a study of CD8+ T cells in alopecia areata. Reverse transcribed after extraction, RNA yielded cDNA as the sequencing template. The table came from immunoSEQ multiplex PCR; TCRdb's copy has only in-frame clones and leaves some out. The sample lists some 130,000 clones; 45% to 50% were seen once. Here the sequenced sample was CD8+ T cells sorted from blood, taken at week 0. The receptor set was obtained from a human donor with alopecia areata.

CDR3 sequence: CASSDLGRYEQYF. In nucleotides, the CDR3 is TGTGCCAGCAGTGACTTAGGCCGCTACGAGCAGTACTTC. The V gene is TRBV25-1, the J gene TRBJ2-7; no definite D call. The V end lost 3 bases, the J end lost 3 bases, and 9 bases lay between the germline ends. Germline V lookup: CDR1 MGHDK, CDR2 SYGVNS. The CDR3 has 13 residues.

This clone was seen only a few times. The chain uses TRBV29-1 and TRBJ2-2; 14 bases agree with TRBD2. V lost 7 bases to trimming and J lost 8 bases; unmatched junction nucleotides: 12. The CDR3 runs to 16 residues. Germline CDR1 SQVTM, CDR2 ANQGSEA. CDR3 in DNA: TGCAGCGCGGGATCCGGGACTAGCGGGGGTTATGGGGAGCTGTTTTTT. Translating gives CSAGSGTSGGYGELFF.

The rearrangement uses TRBV5-1 and TRBJ2-7, with TRBD1 matching 9 bases. Germline assignment: CDR1 SGHRS and CDR2 YFSETQ. This CDR3 spans 13 amino acids. Trimming at V came to 3 bases and at J to 7 bases, leaving 5 bases not matched to a gene. CDR3 loop: CASSWTGVDEQYF. DNA of the CDR3: TGCGCCAGCAGCTGGACAGGGGTGGATGAGCAGTACTTC.

Details on this clone: This sample also contains other DNA sequences that code for the same CDR3. The V and J genes are TRBV4-3 and TRBJ2-5; D remains ambiguous. In germline, CDR1 is LGHNA, CDR2 YSLEER. Trimming cost V 3 bases and J 5 bases, with 10 bases left between them. The CDR3 contains 13 residues. The CDR3, as DNA: TGCGCCAGCAGCCAGGATGGAGAGGAGACCCAGTACTTC. Protein sequence: CASSQDGEETQYF.

The genes are TRBV27 and TRBJ2-3, with a tentative D call TRBD1 (6 bases). This CDR3 has 14 amino acids. V gave up 6 bases and J gave up 4 bases, with 14 bases separating them. CDR1 is MNHEY and CDR2 is SMNVEV in the germline V gene (reference sequence). The CDR3 bases are TGTGCCAGCAGCTACAGGGAAGGGTCAGATACGCAGTATTTT. Protein sequence: CASSYREGSDTQYF.

This clone was seen only a few times. The V gene is TRBV14, the J gene TRBJ2-1; 10 bases match TRBD2. Losses at the gene ends were 0 bases for V and 4 bases for J; bases not matched to a gene: 6. The CDR3 is made up of 17 amino acids. Germline V gene data show CDR1 as SGHDN and CDR2 as FVKESK. CDR3 protein: CASSQEASGGIYNEQFF. The CDR3 DNA sequence: TGTGCCAGCAGCCAAGAGGCTAGCGGGGGCATATACAATGAGCAGTTCTTC.

J is TRBJ2-7 and V is TRBV25-1; tentative D call: TRBD2 (5 bases). The CDR3 totals 13 residues. Germline CDR1 is MGHDK and CDR2 is SYGVNS. Trimming pared 2 bases from V and 5 bases from J, leaving 10 bases between. CDR3 sequence (DNA): TGTGCCAGCAGTGAAGGGGAGACGGACGAGCAGTACTTC. This gives the protein CASSEGETDEQYF.

The chain uses TRBV9 and TRBJ2-5; D is perhaps TRBD1 (5 bases). Trimming stripped 3 bases from V and 5 bases from J, with 14 bases between. CDR1 is SGDLS and CDR2 is YYNGEE in the germline V gene. CDR3 length: 14 amino acids. Here the CDR3 DNA reads TGTGCCAGCAGCGAAGACAGCGCGTGGGAGACCCAGTACTTC. This gives the protein CASSEDSAWETQYF. Based on the CDR3 plus reference TRBV9 and TRBJ2-5, the full variable domain is DSGVTQTPKHLITATGQRVTLRCSPRSGDLSVYWYQQSLDQGLQFLIQYYNGEERAKGNILERFSAQQFPDLHSELNLSSLELGDSALYFCASSEDSAWETQYFGPGTRLLVL.

This clone was seen a few times. The V gene is TRBV6-4, the J gene TRBJ1-2; D is possibly TRBD1 (5 bases). The germline CDR1 and CDR2 sequences are MRHNA and SNTAGT. The CDR3 spans 15 residues. V lost 0 bases to trimming and J lost 7 bases, with 15 bases between them. The CDR3 DNA is TGTGCCAGCAGTGACTCGGGGGAGTCGACATTTGGCTACACCTTC. Translating gives CASSDSGESTFGYTF.

The sample holds one count of this clone. V usage is TRBV7-2 and J usage is TRBJ2-5; weak D call: TRBD1 (6 bases). V was pared by 7 bases and J by 2 bases, with 17 bases between. From germline, CDR1 is SGHTA and CDR2 FQGNSA. The CDR3 sequence is 15 residues long. The CDR3 spells CASNMNVQGQETQYF. The CDR3, as DNA: TGTGCCAGCAACATGAATGTTCAGGGGCAAGAGACCCAGTACTTC.

The gene calls are TRBV2 and TRBJ1-1, with D hard to call. CDR3 length: 11 amino acids. V was pared by 4 bases and J by 10 bases, with 10 bases between. The germline gives CDR1 SNHLY, CDR2 FYNNEI. CDR3 in amino acids: CASSAVTGAFF. As DNA, the CDR3 is TGTGCCAGCAGTGCCGTTACGGGAGCTTTCTTT. Using reference TRBV2 and TRBJ1-1 for the parts outside the CDR3, the full variable domain is EPEVTQTPSHQVTQMGQEVILRCVPISNHLYFYWYRQILGQKVEFLVSFYNNEISEKSEIFDDQFSVERPDGSNFTLKIRSTKLEDSAMYFCASSAVTGAFFGQGTRLTVV.

The table lists this clone with a count of one. The chain carries TRBV4-1 and TRBJ2-5; TRBD1 is a possible D gene (5 bases). CDR3 length: 13 residues. V was trimmed by 4 bases and J by 4 bases, leaving 10 bases between them. Germline V gene data show CDR1 as MGHRA and CDR2 as YSYEKL. CDR3 loop: CASSPRDRETQYF. CDR3 in DNA: TGCGCCAGCAGCCCCAGGGATCGAGAGACCCAGTACTTC.

The V gene is TRBV11-2, the J gene TRBJ1-1; D is undetermined. Germline loops: CDR1 SGHAT, CDR2 FQNNGV. The CDR3 is 14 residues long. The V gene lost 5 bases and the J gene lost 3 bases, with 13 bases spanning the gap. The CDR3 spells CASSPVEWYTEAFF. The CDR3 DNA follows: TGTGCCAGCAGCCCCGTGGAGTGGTACACTGAAGCTTTCTTT.

This chain uses TRBV5-4 with TRBJ1-2; a weak D match, TRBD1 (5 bases). Germline assignment: CDR1 SGHNT and CDR2 YYREEE (reference sequence). V was pared by 0 bases and J by 1 base, with 7 bases between. This CDR3 has 14 residues. The CDR3 spells CASSLAGNNYGYTF. CDR3 DNA sequence: TGTGCCAGCAGCTTGGCAGGGAATAACTATGGCTACACCTTC.

The chain employs TRBV16 and TRBJ2-5, with 8 nucleotides matching TRBD2. TRBJ2-7 explains the end of the DNA better; the J call may be wrong. Germline loops: CDR1 KGHSY, CDR2 FQNENV. This CDR3 comprises 16 residues. The CDR3 is CASSHISGGSPYEQYF. The CDR3 DNA reads as TGTGCCAGCAGCCATATAAGCGGGGGTTCCCCCTACGAGCAGTACTTC.